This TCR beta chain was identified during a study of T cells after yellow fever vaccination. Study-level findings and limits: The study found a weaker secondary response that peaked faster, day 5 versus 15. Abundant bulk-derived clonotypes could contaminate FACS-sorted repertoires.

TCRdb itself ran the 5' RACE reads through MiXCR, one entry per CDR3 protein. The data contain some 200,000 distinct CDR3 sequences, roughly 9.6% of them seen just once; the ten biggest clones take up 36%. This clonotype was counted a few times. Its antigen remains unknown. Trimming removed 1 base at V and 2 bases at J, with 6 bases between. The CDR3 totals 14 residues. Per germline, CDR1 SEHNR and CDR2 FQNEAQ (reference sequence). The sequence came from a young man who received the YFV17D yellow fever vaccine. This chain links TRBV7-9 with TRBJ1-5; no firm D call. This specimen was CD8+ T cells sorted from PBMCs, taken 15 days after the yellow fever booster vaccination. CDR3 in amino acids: CASSLDQGNQPQHF. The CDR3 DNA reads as TGTGCCAGCAGCTTAGACCAGGGCAATCAGCCCCAGCATTTT.